These T cell receptor beta chains were read from a single sample in a study of cytomegalovirus exposure and HLA in healthy donors. Produced via immunoSEQ multiplex PCR; TCRdb's table is partial and in-frame only. The sample shows some 150,000 clones, roughly three quarters of them seen only once. Material: PBMCs. The source of these receptors is a man aged 18 to 30 in good health and CMV-seropositive. CDR3s include the opening cysteine and the closing phenylalanine or tryptophan. The D gene is left open where the match is weak. Where a row states a size, it is once, few, many or the class of an expanded clone; other rows omit it.

V gene	D gene	clone size	J gene	CDR3 DNA	CDR3 protein
TRBV4-2	-	-	TRBJ2-3	TGTGCCAGCAGCAGGTTATTAGGAGGGAGAAGGGCAGATACGCAGTATTTT	CASSRLLGGRRADTQYF
TRBV19	-	-	TRBJ2-1	TGTGCCAGTAGTATTAATAGAGGGTCGCAAAGGAATGAGCAGTTCTTC	CASSINRGSQRNEQFF
TRBV5-4	-	-	TRBJ2-5	TGTGCCAGCAGTCCGCGGACAGACCAAGAGACCCAGTACTTC	CASSPRTDQETQYF
TRBV19	TRBD2	-	TRBJ2-3	TGTGCCAGTAGTAGCGGGAGAGATACGCAGTATTTT	CASSSGRDTQYF
TRBV10-2	TRBD1	-	TRBJ2-7	TGCGCCACCTCCCCGGGACAGGGTTTGTTGGAGCAGTACTTC	CATSPGQGLLEQYF
TRBV6-4	-	-	TRBJ2-1	TGTGCCAGCAGTGACACTTTCCCTTCCGGGAGTAATTCCTACAATGAGCAGTTCTTC	CASSDTFPSGSNSYNEQFF
TRBV29-1	-	-	TRBJ1-4	TGCAGCGTTCGGGACACCTCTAATGAAAAACTGTTTTTT	CSVRDTSNEKLFF
TRBV4-1	-	few	TRBJ2-3	TGCGCCAGCAGCCAAGGTGGAAAGGGCGGGCGGGGAGGTACATGGAATACGCAGTATTTT	CASSQGGKGGRGGTWNTQYF
TRBV7-9	TRBD1	-	TRBJ2-2	TGTGCCAGCAGCGCAGGACAGGGGGCCCACACCGGGGAGCTGTTTTTT	CASSAGQGAHTGELFF
TRBV19	-	-	TRBJ1-5	TGTGCCAGTAGTATAGTCGGGAATCAGCCCCAGCATTTT	CASSIVGNQPQHF
TRBV7-2	TRBD1	-	TRBJ2-7	TGTGCCAGCAGCTTAGAGACAGGGGTATACGAGCAGTACTTC	CASSLETGVYEQYF
TRBV5-4	-	-	TRBJ2-4	TGTGCCAGCAGCCCAGAAGGAGTCAAAAACATTCAGTACTTC	CASSPEGVKNIQYF
TRBV4-1	TRBD1	-	TRBJ1-2	TGCGCCAGCAGCCACCGGATAGGACAGGGAACCTATGGCTACACCTTC	CASSHRIGQGTYGYTF
TRBV18	TRBD1	-	TRBJ1-3	TGTGCCAGCTCACCACTGACAGGGAAGACTGGAAACACCATATATTTT	CASSPLTGKTGNTIYF
TRBV5-6	-	-	TRBJ1-5	TGTGCCAGCAGCTTGGGGCAGGGAAGGAATCAGCCCCAGCATTTT	CASSLGQGRNQPQHF
TRBV14	-	once	TRBJ2-1	TGTGCCAGCAGCCAAGGGAAGGGGGAGTACAATGAGCAGTTCTTC	CASSQGKGEYNEQFF
TRBV14	TRBD1	-	TRBJ1-5	TGTGCCAGCAGCAGCCCAGGGGGCGGTCCCGAGGGTCAGCCCCAGCATTTT	CASSSPGGGPEGQPQHF
TRBV5-1	-	once	TRBJ2-7	TGCGCCAGCAGCCCTGGGGGGTTGTACGAGCAGTACTTC	CASSPGGLYEQYF
TRBV6-5	TRBD1	-	TRBJ2-7	TGTGCCAGCAGTTACTCGGTCAGGACAGGGAGCTACGAGCAGTACTTC	CASSYSVRTGSYEQYF
TRBV5-1	-	-	TRBJ1-2	TGCGCCAGCAGCTTGGAAGGCAGGGAGGGATATGGCTACACCTTC	CASSLEGREGYGYTF
TRBV19	TRBD1	-	TRBJ1-1	TGTGCCAGTAGTTCACAGGGGATAGATAACACTGAAGCTTTCTTT	CASSSQGIDNTEAFF
TRBV19	TRBD1	-	TRBJ1-6	TGTGCCAGTAGTGCATCGGGACAGGGAATCCACCTCCACTTT	CASSASGQGIHLHF
TRBV5-5	TRBD1	once	TRBJ1-1	TGTGCCAGCAGCTTACAGGGGGCTGAAGCTTTCTTT	CASSLQGAEAFF
TRBV7-9	TRBD2	few	TRBJ2-5	TGTGCCAGCAGCCTAGCTAGCGGGGGCCCCCCGACCCAGTACTTC	CASSLASGGPPTQYF
TRBV9	-	-	TRBJ2-6	TGTGCCAGCAGCGTAGCCGGGGACTCTGGGGCCAACGTCCTGACTTTC	CASSVAGDSGANVLTF
TRBV6-1	-	-	TRBJ2-7	TGTGCCAGCAGTGACTTGGGACAAGTCTCCTACGAGCAGTACTTC	CASSDLGQVSYEQYF
TRBV5-1	-	few	TRBJ2-3	TGCGCCAGCAGAGGAGCGGTCCAGACAGATACGCAGTATTTT	CASRGAVQTDTQYF
TRBV7-9	-	once	TRBJ2-1	TGTGCCAGCAGCTTGGTTTTTACGGACACCAAGACAGAGCAGTTCTTC	CASSLVFTDTKTEQFF
TRBV7-9	-	-	TRBJ1-2	TGTGCCAGCAGCTTCGATCAAACGGGCTATGGCTACACCTTC	CASSFDQTGYGYTF
TRBV7-9	-	once	TRBJ1-1	TGTTCCAGCAGCTTAGTTGCCAGGTCAACGAACACTGAAGCTTTCTTT	CSSSLVARSTNTEAFF
TRBV2	-	-	TRBJ1-2	TGTGCCAGCAGTGTAAGGGAGAGATGGGGCTACACCTTC	CASSVRERWGYTF
TRBV6-1	TRBD1	-	TRBJ1-1	TGTGCCAGCATGTGGCAGGGGGATCTTGAAGCTTTCTTT	CASMWQGDLEAFF
TRBV27	TRBD1	-	TRBJ1-5	TGTGCCAGCCTACCTCAGGGGGCCCTCAATCAGCCCCAGCATTTT	CASLPQGALNQPQHF
TRBV2	TRBD1	-	TRBJ2-7	TGTGCCAGCAGTGTAGGGACAGGGGCCAACGAGCAGTACTTC	CASSVGTGANEQYF
TRBV6-1	TRBD1	-	TRBJ1-2	TGTGCCAGCACTGGAGGACAGGGGGTATTTGGCTACACCTTC	CASTGGQGVFGYTF
TRBV7-8	TRBD2	-	TRBJ2-7	TGTGCCAGCAGCCCCTCGGGGGGGGCAGGCGAGCAGTACTTC	CASSPSGGAGEQYF
TRBV30	-	-	TRBJ1-2	TGTGCCTGGAGTGTACTGCCGAGAACCGCTTACACCTTC	CAWSVLPRTAYTF